The present T cell receptor beta chain was sequenced within a study of blood T cells in healthy people across ages. Of note for this clonotype: No antigen is known for it.

Then a second PCR, running roughly 7 to 11 cycles, was carried out with a sample-barcoded 5' primer and a J-beta primer mix. TCRdb called the 5' RACE reads again in MiXCR, with one record for every CDR3 protein. The sample yields under 1 million distinct CDR3 sequences, about 42% seen once. General study results and limits: A roughly linear fall in TCR beta diversity per million T cells was seen with increasing age.

Sequencing used blood. The receptor's source is a man in his fifties or sixties in good health.

The CDR3 nucleotides read TGTGCCAGCATCAAAGACAGGGTATTATTGCGGAATTCACCCCTCCACTTT. It codes for CASIKDRVLLRNSPLHF. The chain is built from TRBV6-1 and TRBJ1-6, with 7 positions matching TRBD1. With V trimmed by 7 bases and J by 7 bases, 16 bases remained unmatched. The germline V gene has CDR1 MNHNS and CDR2 SASEGT. This CDR3 has 17 amino acids.